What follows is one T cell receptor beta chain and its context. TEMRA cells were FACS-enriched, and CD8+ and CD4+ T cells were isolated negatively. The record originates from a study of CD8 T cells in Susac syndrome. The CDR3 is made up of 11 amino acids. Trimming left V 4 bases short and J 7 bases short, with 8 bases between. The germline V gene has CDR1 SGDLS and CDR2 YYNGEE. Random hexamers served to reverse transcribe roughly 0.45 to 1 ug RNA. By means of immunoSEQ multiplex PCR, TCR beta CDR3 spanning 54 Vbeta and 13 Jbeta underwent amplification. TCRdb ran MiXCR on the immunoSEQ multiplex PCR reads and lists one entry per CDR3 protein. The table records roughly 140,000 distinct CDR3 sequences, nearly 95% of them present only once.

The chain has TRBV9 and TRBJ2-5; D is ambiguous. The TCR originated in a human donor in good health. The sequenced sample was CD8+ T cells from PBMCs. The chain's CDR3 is CASSPRRTQYF. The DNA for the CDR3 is TGTGCCAGCAGCCCCAGGCGGACCCAGTACTTC.